The T cell receptor (beta chain) under discussion was sequenced for a study of blood T cell repertoires in COVID-19. Study at large: Acute and convalescent COVID-19 samples came from the United States, Italy and Spain. The analysed material was cDNA or gDNA that came from T cells, B-cell-depleted T cells, or PBMCs.

In the study's own analysis: Nucleated cell number was recorded as an estimate derived from reference gene primer amplification. Produced via immunoSEQ multiplex PCR; TCRdb's table is partial and in-frame only. V and J calls plus clone size are reproduced from that table; the DNA served to infer D and trimming. The sample carries 200,000 to 250,000 clones, roughly nine tenths recorded once. CDR3 size: 14 residues. Per germline, CDR1 MDHEN and CDR2 SYDVKM. The junction had 13 bases not matched to a gene; V was cut back by 8 bases and J by 9 bases. Donors were grouped by their self-reported clinical history.

The chain has TRBV28 and TRBJ2-7; 10 nucleotides align to TRBD1. This receptor was obtained from a woman younger than 30 in a cohort exposed to, infected with or recovered from COVID-19 (not recorded which). Sequencing was done on a sample of PBMCs or T cells enriched from blood (not recorded which). The CDR3 region is CASYTGTGATGQYF. For the CDR3, the DNA is TGTGCCAGCTACACCGGGACAGGGGCGACTGGGCAGTACTTC.